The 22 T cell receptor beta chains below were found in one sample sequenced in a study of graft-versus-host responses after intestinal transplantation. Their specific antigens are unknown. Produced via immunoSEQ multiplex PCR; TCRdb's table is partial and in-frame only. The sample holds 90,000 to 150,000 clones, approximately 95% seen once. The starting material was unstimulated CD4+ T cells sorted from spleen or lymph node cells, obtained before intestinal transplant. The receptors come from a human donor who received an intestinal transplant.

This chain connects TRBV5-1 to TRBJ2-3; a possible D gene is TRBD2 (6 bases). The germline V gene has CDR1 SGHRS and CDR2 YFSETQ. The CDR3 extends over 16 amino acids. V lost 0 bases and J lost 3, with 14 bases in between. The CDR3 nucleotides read TGCGCCAGCAGCTTGGGCCTAGCGAGTATGACAGATACGCAGTATTTT. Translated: CASSLGLASMTDTQYF.

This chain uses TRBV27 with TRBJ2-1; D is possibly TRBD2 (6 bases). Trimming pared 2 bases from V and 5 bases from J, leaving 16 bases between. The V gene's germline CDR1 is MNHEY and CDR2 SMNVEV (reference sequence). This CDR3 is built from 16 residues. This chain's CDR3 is CASSLASREPHNEQFF. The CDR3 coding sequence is TGTGCCAGCAGTTTAGCTTCCCGGGAGCCGCACAATGAGCAGTTCTTC.

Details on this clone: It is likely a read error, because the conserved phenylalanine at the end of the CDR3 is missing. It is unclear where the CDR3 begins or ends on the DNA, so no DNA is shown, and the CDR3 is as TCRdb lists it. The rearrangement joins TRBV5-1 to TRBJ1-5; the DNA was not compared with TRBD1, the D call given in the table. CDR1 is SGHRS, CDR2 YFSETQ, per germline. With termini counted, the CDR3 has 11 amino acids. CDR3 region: CASSLEGALIL.

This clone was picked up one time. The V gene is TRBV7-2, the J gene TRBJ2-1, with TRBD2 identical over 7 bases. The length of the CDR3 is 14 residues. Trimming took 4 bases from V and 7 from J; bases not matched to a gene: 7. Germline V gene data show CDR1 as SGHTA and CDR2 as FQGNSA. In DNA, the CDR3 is TGTGCCAGCAGCTATCTGCGCGGGGGTAATGAGCAGTTCTTC. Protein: CASSYLRGGNEQFF. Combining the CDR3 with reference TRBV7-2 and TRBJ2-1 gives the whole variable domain GAGVSQSPSNKVTEKGKDVELRCDPISGHTALYWYRQSLGQGLEFLIYFQGNSAPDKSGLPSDRFSAERTGGSVSTLTIQRTQQEDSAVYLCASSYLRGGNEQFFGPGTRLTVL.

The CDR3 DNA reads as TGTGCCACCAGCAGAAGCGGCGCGGCTAATGAAAAACTGTTTTTT. Amino acid sequence: CATSRSGAANEKLFF. The genes are TRBV15 and TRBJ1-4; the D is unclear. Trimming took 2 bases from V and 3 from J, leaving 10 bases between them. CDR3 length equals 15 residues. The germline V gene has CDR1 LNHNV and CDR2 YYDKDF (reference sequence).

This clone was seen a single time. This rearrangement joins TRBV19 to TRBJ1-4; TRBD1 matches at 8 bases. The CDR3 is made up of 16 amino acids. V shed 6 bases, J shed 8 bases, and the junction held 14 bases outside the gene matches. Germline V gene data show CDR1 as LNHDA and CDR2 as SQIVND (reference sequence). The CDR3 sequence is CASSHSRQGQNEKLFF. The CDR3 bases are TGTGCCAGTAGCCACTCACGACAGGGGCAAAACGAAAAACTGTTTTTT.

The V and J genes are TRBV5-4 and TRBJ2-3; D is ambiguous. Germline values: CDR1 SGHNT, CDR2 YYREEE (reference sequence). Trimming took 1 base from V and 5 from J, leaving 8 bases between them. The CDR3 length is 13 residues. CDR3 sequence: CASSLSLGDTQYF. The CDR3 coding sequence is TGTGCCAGCAGCTTGAGTTTAGGAGATACGCAGTATTTT.

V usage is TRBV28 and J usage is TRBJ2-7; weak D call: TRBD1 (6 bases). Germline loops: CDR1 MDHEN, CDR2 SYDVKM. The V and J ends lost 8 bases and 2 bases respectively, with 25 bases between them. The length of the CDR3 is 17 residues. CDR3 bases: TGTGCCAGCCCCCCGGCGATACCCGGGACATTAACCTACGAGCAGTACTTC. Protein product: CASPPAIPGTLTYEQYF.

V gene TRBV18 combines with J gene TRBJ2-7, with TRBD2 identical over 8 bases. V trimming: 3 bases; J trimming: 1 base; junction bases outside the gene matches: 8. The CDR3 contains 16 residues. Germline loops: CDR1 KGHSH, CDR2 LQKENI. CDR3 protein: CASSPGLAGLSYEQYF. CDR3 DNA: TGTGCCAGCTCACCGGGGCTAGCGGGCCTTTCCTACGAGCAGTACTTC.

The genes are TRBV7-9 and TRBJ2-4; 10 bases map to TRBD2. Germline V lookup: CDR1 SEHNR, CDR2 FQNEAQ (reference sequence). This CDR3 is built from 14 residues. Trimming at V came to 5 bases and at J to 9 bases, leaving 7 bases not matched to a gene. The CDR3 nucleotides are TGTGCCAGCAGCCTCGGACTAGCGGACGGCATTCAGTACTTC. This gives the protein CASSLGLADGIQYF.

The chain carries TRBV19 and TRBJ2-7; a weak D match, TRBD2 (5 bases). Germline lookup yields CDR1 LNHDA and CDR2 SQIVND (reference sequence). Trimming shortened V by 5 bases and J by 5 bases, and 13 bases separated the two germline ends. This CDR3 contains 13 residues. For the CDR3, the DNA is TGTGCCAGTAGTGCTTCCGGGAAAAACGAGCAGTACTTC. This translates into CASSASGKNEQYF.

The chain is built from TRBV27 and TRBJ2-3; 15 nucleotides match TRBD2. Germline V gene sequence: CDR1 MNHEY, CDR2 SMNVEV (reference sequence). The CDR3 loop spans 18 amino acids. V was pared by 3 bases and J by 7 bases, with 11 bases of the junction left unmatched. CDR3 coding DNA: TGTGCCAGCAGTTTCCTTGGACTAGCGGGGGGGGTTCGAAATACGCAGTATTTT. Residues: CASSFLGLAGGVRNTQYF.

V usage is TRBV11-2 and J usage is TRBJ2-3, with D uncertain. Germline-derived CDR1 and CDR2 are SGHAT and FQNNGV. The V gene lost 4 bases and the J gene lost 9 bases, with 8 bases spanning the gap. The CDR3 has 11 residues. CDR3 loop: CASSSSRTQYF. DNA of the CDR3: TGTGCCAGCAGCTCTTCTCGGACGCAGTATTTT.

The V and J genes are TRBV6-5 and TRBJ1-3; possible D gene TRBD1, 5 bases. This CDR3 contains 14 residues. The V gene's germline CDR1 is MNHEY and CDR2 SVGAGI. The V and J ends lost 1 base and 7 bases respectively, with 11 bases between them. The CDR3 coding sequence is TGTGCCAGCAGTTACTTTGGGCGGGGGAACACCATATATTTT. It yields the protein CASSYFGRGNTIYF.

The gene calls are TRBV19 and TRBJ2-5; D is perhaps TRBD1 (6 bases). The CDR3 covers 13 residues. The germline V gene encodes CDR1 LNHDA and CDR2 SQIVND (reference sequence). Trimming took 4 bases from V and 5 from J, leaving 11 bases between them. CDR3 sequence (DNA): TGTGCCAGTAGTACTACAGGGCGGGAGACCCAGTACTTC. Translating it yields CASSTTGRETQYF. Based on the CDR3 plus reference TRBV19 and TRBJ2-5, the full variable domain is DGGITQSPKYLFRKEGQNVTLSCEQNLNHDAMYWYRQDPGQGLRLIYYSQIVNDFQKGDIAEGYSVSREKKESFPLTVTSAQKNPTAFYLCASSTTGRETQYFGPGTRLLVL.

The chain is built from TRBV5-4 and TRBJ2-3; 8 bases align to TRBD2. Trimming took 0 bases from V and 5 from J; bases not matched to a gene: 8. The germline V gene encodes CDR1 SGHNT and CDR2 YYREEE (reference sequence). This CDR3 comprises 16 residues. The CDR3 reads CASSLARAGGLDTQYF. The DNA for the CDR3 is TGTGCCAGCAGCTTGGCCAGGGCGGGAGGTTTAGATACGCAGTATTTT.

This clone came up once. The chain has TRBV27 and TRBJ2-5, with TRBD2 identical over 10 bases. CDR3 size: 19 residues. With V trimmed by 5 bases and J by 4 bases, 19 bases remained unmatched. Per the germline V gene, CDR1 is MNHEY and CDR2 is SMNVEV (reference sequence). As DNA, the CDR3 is TGTGCCAGCAGTCGCAGCAGTTTTAGCCTAGCGGGAGTATTAGAGACCCAGTACTTC. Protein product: CASSRSSFSLAGVLETQYF.

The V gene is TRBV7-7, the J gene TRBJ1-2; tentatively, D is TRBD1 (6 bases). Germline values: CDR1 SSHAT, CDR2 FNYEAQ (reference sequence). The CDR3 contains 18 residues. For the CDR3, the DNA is TGTGCTAGCCTACCGGGGGGGGCCTTCCCTTCAGCTAACTATGGCTACACCTTC. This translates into CASLPGGAFPSANYGYTF. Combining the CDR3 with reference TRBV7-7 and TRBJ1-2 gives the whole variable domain GAGVSQSPRYKVTKRGQDVTLRCDPISSHATLYWYQQALGQGPEFLTYFNYEAQPDKSGLPSDRFSAERPEGSISTLTIQRTEQRDSAMYRCASLPGGAFPSANYGYTFGSGTRLTVV.

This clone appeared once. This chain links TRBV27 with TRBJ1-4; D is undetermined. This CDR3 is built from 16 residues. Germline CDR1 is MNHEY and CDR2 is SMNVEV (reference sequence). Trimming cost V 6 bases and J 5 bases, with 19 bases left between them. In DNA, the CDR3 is TGTGCCAGCAGCAGCCTCGATCCCTCGTCCAATGAAAAACTGTTTTTT. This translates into CASSSLDPSSNEKLFF.

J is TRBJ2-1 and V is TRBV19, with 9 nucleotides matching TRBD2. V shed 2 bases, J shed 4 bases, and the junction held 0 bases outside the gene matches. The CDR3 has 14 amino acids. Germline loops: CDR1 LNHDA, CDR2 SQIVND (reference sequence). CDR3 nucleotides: TGTGCCAGTAGTATAACTAGCGGGTACAATGAGCAGTTCTTC. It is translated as CASSITSGYNEQFF.

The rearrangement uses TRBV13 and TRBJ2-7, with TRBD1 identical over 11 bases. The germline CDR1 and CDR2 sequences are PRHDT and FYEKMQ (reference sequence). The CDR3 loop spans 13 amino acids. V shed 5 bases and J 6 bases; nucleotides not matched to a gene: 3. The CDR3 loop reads CASSRDRGTEQYF. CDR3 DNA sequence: TGTGCCAGCAGCCGGGACAGGGGGACCGAGCAGTACTTC.

The CDR3: CASSLGYAGSEQYF. In DNA, the CDR3 is TGTGCCAGCAGCTTAGGGTATGCAGGGTCCGAGCAGTACTTC. V is TRBV7-3 and J is TRBJ2-7, with a weak D call TRBD1 (5 bases). CDR3 length: 14 residues. Germline V gene data show CDR1 as SGHTA and CDR2 as FQGTGA. Trimming left V 2 bases short and J 6 bases short, with 14 bases between. Supplemented by reference TRBV7-3 and TRBJ2-7, the full variable domain reads GAGVSQTPSNKVTEKGKYVELRCDPISGHTALYWYRQSLGQGPEFLIYFQGTGAADDSGLPNDRFFAVRPEGSVSTLKIQRTERGDSAVYLCASSLGYAGSEQYFGPGTRLTVT.